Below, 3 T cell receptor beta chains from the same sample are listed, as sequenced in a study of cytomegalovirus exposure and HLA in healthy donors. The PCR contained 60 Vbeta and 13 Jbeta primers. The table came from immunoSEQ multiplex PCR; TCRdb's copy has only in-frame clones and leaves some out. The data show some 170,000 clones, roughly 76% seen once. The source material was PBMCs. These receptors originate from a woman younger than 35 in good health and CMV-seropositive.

Here the CDR3 reads CASTVEGEQYF. The CDR3 nucleotides read TGTGCCAGCACCGTAGAGGGCGAGCAGTACTTC. The V call is TRBV7-9, the J call TRBJ2-7; D is perhaps TRBD2 (5 bases). V lost 7 bases to trimming and J lost 6 bases, with 10 bases between them. Germline CDR1 and CDR2: SEHNR and FQNEAQ (reference sequence). The CDR3 extends over 11 amino acids.

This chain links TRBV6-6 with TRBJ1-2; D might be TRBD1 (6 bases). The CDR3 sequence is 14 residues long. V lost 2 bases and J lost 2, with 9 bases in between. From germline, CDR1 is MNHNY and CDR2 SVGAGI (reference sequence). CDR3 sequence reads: CASSYGTGNYGYTF. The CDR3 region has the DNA TGTGCCAGCAGTTACGGCACAGGGAACTATGGCTACACCTTC.

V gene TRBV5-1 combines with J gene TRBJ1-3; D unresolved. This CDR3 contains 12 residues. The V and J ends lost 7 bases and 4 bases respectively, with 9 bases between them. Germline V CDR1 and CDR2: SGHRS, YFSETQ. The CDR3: CASSRGGNTIYF. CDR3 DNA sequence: TGCGCCAGCTCTCGAGGGGGAAACACCATATATTTT. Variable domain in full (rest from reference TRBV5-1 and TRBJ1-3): KAGVTQTPRYLIKTRGQQVTLSCSPISGHRSVSWYQQTPGQGLQFLFEYFSETQRNKGNFPGRFSGRQFSNSRSEMNVSTLELGDSALYLCASSRGGNTIYFGEGSWLTVV.